These T cell receptor beta chains were read from a single sample in a study of T cell responses to AZD1222 COVID-19 vaccine. Sequencing used immunoSEQ multiplex PCR; TCRdb keeps in-frame clones, though not all of them. The table lists more than 50,000 clones, roughly 82% of them singletons. The specimen was peripheral blood, collected on day 0 of AZD1222 vaccination. Receptors originate from an adult in good health. Each CDR3 is given with its conserved first and last residue. The D gene is left open where the match is weak. Some rows have no size entry. The others give once, few or many, or a class for an expanded clone.

J: TRBJ1-1; V: TRBV4-1; D: NA; size: NA; length: 13; DNA: TGCGCCAGCAGCCAAGATTCCGCGGTTGAAGCTTTCTTT; CDR3: CASSQDSAVEAFF
J: TRBJ2-7; V: TRBV7-2; D: TRBD1; size: NA; length: 14; DNA: TGTGCCAGCAGCTTAGTACAGGGGGCGCAAGAGCAGTACTTC; CDR3: CASSLVQGAQEQYF
J: TRBJ2-3; V: TRBV11-3; D: TRBD2; size: NA; length: 13; DNA: TGTGCCAGCAGCTCTCGACTAGCTGATACGCAGTATTTT; CDR3: CASSSRLADTQYF
J: TRBJ1-4; V: TRBV6-5; D: NA; size: NA; length: 15; DNA: TGTGCCAGCAGTTACGGGGCAGAGGCTAATGAAAAACTGTTTTTT; CDR3: CASSYGAEANEKLFF
J: TRBJ2-7; V: TRBV7-9; D: NA; size: NA; length: 15; DNA: TGTGCCAGCAGCTTAGTAGTTTCGAGCTCCTACGAGCAGTACTTC; CDR3: CASSLVVSSSYEQYF
J: TRBJ2-5; V: TRBV7-3; D: NA; size: NA; length: 14; DNA: TGTGCCAGCAGCACCCAGGGTCTAGGAGAGACCCAGTACTTC; CDR3: CASSTQGLGETQYF
J: TRBJ1-6; V: TRBV6-5; D: NA; size: NA; length: 16; DNA: TGTGCCAGCAGTTACTCTAGGGGACGATTTAGTTCACCCCTCCACTTT; CDR3: CASSYSRGRFSSPLHF
J: TRBJ2-1; V: TRBV5-1; D: NA; size: NA; length: 14; DNA: TGCGCCAGCAGCTTGGAACTCCCCGCCAATGAGCAGTTCTTC; CDR3: CASSLELPANEQFF
J: TRBJ1-2; V: TRBV7-2; D: NA; size: NA; length: 13; DNA: TGTGCCAGCAGCCTTCCAGTTAATTATGGCTACACCTTC; CDR3: CASSLPVNYGYTF
J: TRBJ2-3; V: TRBV5-4; D: TRBD2; size: NA; length: 16; DNA: TGTGCCAGCAGCTTGGGGACTAGCGGTTTAACAGATACGCAGTATTTT; CDR3: CASSLGTSGLTDTQYF
J: TRBJ2-7; V: TRBV7-2; D: TRBD2; size: few; length: 14; DNA: TGTGCCAGCAGCTTAGGGGAGGGAAGTTACGAGCAGTACTTC; CDR3: CASSLGEGSYEQYF
J: TRBJ2-1; V: TRBV27; D: NA; size: few; length: 15; DNA: TGTGCCAGCAGTTCAACTAAGGGACTTAACAATGAGCAGTTCTTC; CDR3: CASSSTKGLNNEQFF
J: TRBJ1-5; V: TRBV28; D: TRBD1; size: few; length: 15; DNA: TGTGCCAGCAGCCAAGACAGGGTCCCGCATCAGCCCCAGCATTTT; CDR3: CASSQDRVPHQPQHF
J: TRBJ2-7; V: TRBV7-2; D: NA; size: NA; length: 15; DNA: TGTGCCAGCAGCTTAGTTGGGGGTACCAAGGTCGAGCAGTACTTC; CDR3: CASSLVGGTKVEQYF
J: TRBJ2-3; V: TRBV2; D: TRBD2; size: once; length: 14; DNA: TGTGCCAGCAGTGAAGCGACTAGCGGGGATACGCAGTATTTT; CDR3: CASSEATSGDTQYF
J: TRBJ1-2; V: TRBV4-1; D: NA; size: NA; length: 13; DNA: TGCGCCAGCAGCATCCAGACGTGGGATGGCTACACCTTC; CDR3: CASSIQTWDGYTF
J: TRBJ1-2; V: TRBV19; D: NA; size: NA; length: 14; DNA: TGTGCCAGTACCCCGCAGGCAGGAAACTATGGCTACACCTTC; CDR3: CASTPQAGNYGYTF
J: TRBJ2-5; V: TRBV27; D: TRBD1; size: NA; length: 13; DNA: TGTGCCAGCAGTCGAACAGGGGGAGAGACCCAGTACTTC; CDR3: CASSRTGGETQYF
J: TRBJ1-3; V: TRBV28; D: TRBD1; size: NA; length: 14; DNA: TGTGCCAGCATCTGGGGACAGTATGGAAACACCATATATTTT; CDR3: CASIWGQYGNTIYF
J: TRBJ2-1; V: TRBV7-3; D: TRBD1; size: NA; length: 13; DNA: TGTGCCAGCAGCTTCGACAGGGGCAATGAGCAGTTCTTC; CDR3: CASSFDRGNEQFF
J: TRBJ2-1; V: TRBV11-3; D: NA; size: once; length: 14; DNA: TGTGCCAGCAGCTCCCCCCGAGGGAGCGATGAGCAGTTCTTC; CDR3: CASSSPRGSDEQFF
J: TRBJ2-6; V: TRBV18; D: NA; size: NA; length: 16; DNA: TGTGCCAGCTCAAGACTCCGAAGCTCTGGGGCCAACGTCCTGACTTTC; CDR3: CASSRLRSSGANVLTF
J: TRBJ2-2; V: TRBV5-4; D: NA; size: once; length: 15; DNA: TGTGCCAGCAGCTTGGCCGGGGTTGGGACCGGGGAGCTGTTTTTT; CDR3: CASSLAGVGTGELFF
J: TRBJ2-3; V: TRBV9; D: TRBD2; size: NA; length: 17; DNA: TGTGCCAGCAGTTCTTCTGGGGGGGCTAGCGGGACAGATACGCAGTATTTT; CDR3: CASSSSGGASGTDTQYF
J: TRBJ1-3; V: TRBV28; D: NA; size: NA; length: 13; DNA: TGTGCCAGCAACAGGGCCTACGGAAACACCATATATTTT; CDR3: CASNRAYGNTIYF
J: TRBJ1-5; V: TRBV7-8; D: TRBD1; size: NA; length: 17; DNA: TGTGCCAGCAGCTTAGCTACTACAGGGGTTGGCAATCAGCCCCAGCATTTT; CDR3: CASSLATTGVGNQPQHF
J: TRBJ2-7; V: TRBV4-3; D: TRBD2; size: NA; length: 18; DNA: TGCGCCAGCAGCCTTCGTTTAACCGGGACTAGCGGGAGGTACGAGCAGTACTTC; CDR3: CASSLRLTGTSGRYEQYF
J: TRBJ1-1; V: TRBV12-3/TRBV12-4; D: NA; size: NA; length: 12; DNA: TGTGCCAGCAGTTTTAGGGACACTGAAGCTTTCTTT; CDR3: CASSFRDTEAFF
J: TRBJ1-2; V: TRBV19; D: TRBD1; size: NA; length: 16; DNA: TGTGCCAGTAGTCCGACCGGGACAGGGCCTAACTATGGCTACACCTTC; CDR3: CASSPTGTGPNYGYTF
J: TRBJ2-1; V: TRBV7-3; D: NA; size: NA; length: 14; DNA: TGTGCCAGCAGCCTCTCCGGGGCATCGCAAGAGCAGTTCTTC; CDR3: CASSLSGASQEQFF
J: TRBJ1-1; V: TRBV5-1; D: TRBD1; size: NA; length: 15; DNA: TGCGCCAGCAGCTTAGGGACAGGGTGGGACACTGAAGCTTTCTTT; CDR3: CASSLGTGWDTEAFF
J: TRBJ1-5; V: TRBV21-1; D: NA; size: few; length: 12; DNA: TGTGCCAGCAGCTCGGGCAATCAGCCCCAGCATTTT; CDR3: CASSSGNQPQHF
J: TRBJ1-1; V: TRBV5-1; D: TRBD1; size: NA; length: 16; DNA: TGCGCCAGCAGCCCACGGACAGGGGGTGGATATACTGAAGCTTTCTTT; CDR3: CASSPRTGGGYTEAFF
J: TRBJ1-2; V: TRBV28; D: NA; size: few; length: 15; DNA: TGTGCCAGCAGTTTGGCCAGCCGGGGGGGGTATGGCTACACCTTC; CDR3: CASSLASRGGYGYTF
J: TRBJ2-3; V: TRBV28; D: TRBD2; size: NA; length: 17; DNA: TGTGCCAGCAGTTCCCGGACTAGCAACTCCGACACAGATACGCAGTATTTT; CDR3: CASSSRTSNSDTDTQYF
J: TRBJ2-1; V: TRBV30; D: NA; size: NA; length: 13; DNA: TGTGCCTGGAGCTCGTCCCGCACGAATGAGCAGTTCTTC; CDR3: CAWSSSRTNEQFF
J: TRBJ2-2; V: TRBV29-1; D: TRBD2; size: NA; length: 14; DNA: TGCAGCGTTCGGACTAGCGGCAACACCGGGGAGCTGTTTTTT; CDR3: CSVRTSGNTGELFF
J: TRBJ1-4; V: TRBV19; D: TRBD1; size: NA; length: 15; DNA: TGTGCCAGTAGGAGCCTACAGGGGGCGCATGAAAAACTGTTTTTT; CDR3: CASRSLQGAHEKLFF
J: TRBJ1-1; V: TRBV29-1; D: TRBD1; size: NA; length: 13; DNA: TGCAGCGTTGAGGGGACAGCGGGCACTGAAGCTTTCTTT; CDR3: CSVEGTAGTEAFF
J: TRBJ2-2; V: TRBV19; D: TRBD2; size: once; length: 18; DNA: TGTGCCAGTAGCGGGACTAGCGGGAGGGCCGGGAACACCGGGGAGCTGTTTTTT; CDR3: CASSGTSGRAGNTGELFF
J: TRBJ1-2; V: TRBV4-3; D: NA; size: NA; length: 14; DNA: TGCGCCAGCAGCCAACTAAGGGGGAGTAGCGGCTACACCTTC; CDR3: CASSQLRGSSGYTF
J: TRBJ1-5; V: TRBV28; D: NA; size: NA; length: 14; DNA: TGTGCCAGCAGTTTTGAGGGATCATATCAGCCCCAGCATTTT; CDR3: CASSFEGSYQPQHF
J: TRBJ1-1; V: TRBV6-2/TRBV6-3; D: NA; size: NA; length: 14; DNA: TGTGCCAGCAGTCACAGGTTAAGGAACACTGAAGCTTTCTTT; CDR3: CASSHRLRNTEAFF
J: TRBJ2-6; V: TRBV4-2; D: NA; size: NA; length: 13; DNA: TGTGCCAGCAGCCAAGGCGGGGCCAACGTCCTGACTTTC; CDR3: CASSQGGANVLTF
J: TRBJ2-3; V: TRBV27; D: TRBD2; size: NA; length: 16; DNA: TGTGCCAGCAGTCTCCAACTAGCGGCCCGCACAGATACGCAGTATTTT; CDR3: CASSLQLAARTDTQYF
J: TRBJ1-6; V: TRBV2; D: TRBD1; size: NA; length: 14; DNA: TGTGCCAGCAGGGAACAGGGGGCACGTTCACCCCTCCACTTT; CDR3: CASREQGARSPLHF
J: TRBJ2-7; V: TRBV28; D: NA; size: NA; length: 13; DNA: TGTGCCAGCAGTTTAGCAGAATTGAGGGAGCAGTACTTC; CDR3: CASSLAELREQYF
J: TRBJ2-2; V: TRBV5-1; D: NA; size: NA; length: 14; DNA: TGCGCCAGCAGCTGGGCTAGCGACACCGGGGAGCTGTTTTTT; CDR3: CASSWASDTGELFF
J: TRBJ2-7; V: TRBV19; D: TRBD2; size: NA; length: 14; DNA: TGTGCCAGTAGTTGGACTAGCGGGAGCTACGAGCAGTACTTC; CDR3: CASSWTSGSYEQYF
J: TRBJ1-2; V: TRBV4-2; D: TRBD1; size: NA; length: 14; DNA: TGTGCCAGCAGCCAACTGATGACAGGGGGTGGCTACACCTTC; CDR3: CASSQLMTGGGYTF
J: TRBJ1-6; V: TRBV6-1; D: TRBD1; size: once; length: 14; DNA: TGTGCCAGCAGTGAGGACAGGGGTGGTTCACCCCTCCACTTT; CDR3: CASSEDRGGSPLHF
J: TRBJ1-5; V: TRBV19; D: TRBD1; size: NA; length: 16; DNA: TGTGCCAGTAGTCAGGGACAGATTGTTAGCAATCAGCCCCAGCATTTT; CDR3: CASSQGQIVSNQPQHF
J: TRBJ1-5; V: TRBV12-3/TRBV12-4; D: NA; size: NA; length: 13; DNA: TGTGCCAGCACCCTAAGCAGGGATCAGCCCCAGCATTTT; CDR3: CASTLSRDQPQHF
J: TRBJ2-1; V: TRBV7-3; D: TRBD2; size: NA; length: 15; DNA: TGTGCCAGCAGCTTAGGACTAGCGGGAGTGGATGAGCAGTTCTTC; CDR3: CASSLGLAGVDEQFF
J: TRBJ2-1; V: TRBV10-3; D: TRBD1; size: NA; length: 14; DNA: TGTGCCATCAGTGAGTTGGGGACAGGGAATGAGCAGTTCTTC; CDR3: CAISELGTGNEQFF
J: TRBJ2-1; V: TRBV5-1; D: TRBD2; size: NA; length: 15; DNA: TGCGCCAGCAGCTCGCTGGCGGGAGGCTACAATGAGCAGTTCTTC; CDR3: CASSSLAGGYNEQFF
J: TRBJ1-4; V: TRBV6-6; D: NA; size: NA; length: 15; DNA: TGTGCCAGCAGTTACTCGAGTCTCACCAATGAAAAACTGTTTTTT; CDR3: CASSYSSLTNEKLFF
J: TRBJ1-5; V: TRBV19; D: NA; size: once; length: 15; DNA: TGTGCCAGTAGTAGGGTTGTTGGGGGCAATCAGCCCCAGCATTTT; CDR3: CASSRVVGGNQPQHF
J: TRBJ1-5; V: TRBV9; D: NA; size: NA; length: 13; DNA: TGTGCCAGCAGCGTCATCCCGAATCAGCCCCAGCATTTT; CDR3: CASSVIPNQPQHF
J: TRBJ1-6; V: TRBV6-5; D: NA; size: NA; length: 14; DNA: TGTGCCAGCAGCTCCGGGACTGGGAAGCCACCCCTCCACTTT; CDR3: CASSSGTGKPPLHF